This entry lists 27 T cell receptor beta chains sequenced from one sample in a study of control samples from healthy donors and cancer patients. TCRdb's copy holds only in-frame clones and misses some; the assay was immunoSEQ multiplex PCR. The sample has about 90,000 clones, more than 80% seen once; the top ten hold over 1.3%. The source material was blood. The receptors come from a woman aged 25 to 45 in good health.

The chain is built from TRBV27 and TRBJ1-2; the D is unclear. CDR3 length equals 16 residues. V lost 7 bases, J lost 6 bases, and 24 bases lay in between. Germline V gene sequence: CDR1 MNHEY, CDR2 SMNVEV (reference sequence). The CDR3 DNA sequence: TGTGCCAGCACCTCCTTTGCGGCCGGGTTTATGGATGGCTACACCTTC. Protein product: CASTSFAAGFMDGYTF.

The genes are TRBV11-2 and TRBJ2-5; D is unclear. V was pared by 1 base and J by 5 bases, with 5 bases between. Per germline, CDR1 SGHAT and CDR2 FQNNGV. This CDR3 contains 12 residues. The CDR3 is CASSLAGETQYF. In DNA, the CDR3 is TGTGCCAGCAGCTTAGCTGGTGAGACCCAGTACTTC.

V usage is TRBV5-1 and J usage is TRBJ1-2; D possibly corresponds to TRBD1 (6 bases). Trimming took 6 bases from V and 3 from J, leaving 12 bases between them. The CDR3 contains 13 residues. Germline CDR1 and CDR2: SGHRS and YFSETQ. This CDR3 reads CASTYREDYGYTF. In nucleotides, the CDR3 is TGCGCCAGCACGTACAGGGAGGACTATGGCTACACCTTC.

The table lists this clone with a few counts. CDR3 region: CASSLSGRWSLYF. As DNA, the CDR3 is TGTGCCAGCAGTCTTAGCGGGAGGTGGTCCTTGTACTTC. The chain uses TRBV7-9 and TRBJ2-7; 10 positions agree with TRBD2. Unmatched junction bases numbered 11, after V lost 6 bases and J lost 12 bases. This CDR3 spans 13 amino acids. The V gene's germline CDR1 is SEHNR and CDR2 FQNEAQ (reference sequence).

V and J are TRBV5-6 and TRBJ1-1; D is perhaps TRBD1 (5 bases). The germline V gene encodes CDR1 SGHDT and CDR2 YYEEEE. V was clipped by 4 bases and J by 2 bases, with 18 bases between them. The CDR3 is made up of 16 amino acids. CDR3 in DNA: TGTGCCAGCAGCCCACTGTCAGGGTATAGCAACACTGAAGCTTTCTTT. Translated, it gives CASSPLSGYSNTEAFF.

V gene TRBV27 combines with J gene TRBJ1-1; 9 positions match TRBD1. This CDR3 is built from 16 residues. V shed 6 bases, J shed 7 bases, and the junction held 15 bases outside the gene matches. From germline, CDR1 is MNHEY and CDR2 SMNVEV (reference sequence). CDR3 sequence: CASSPGTGSGWSEAFF. The CDR3 nucleotides are TGTGCCAGCAGCCCTGGGACAGGGTCGGGTTGGAGTGAAGCTTTCTTT.

This clone was observed a few times. This sequence joins TRBV5-1 and TRBJ2-1, with a possible D match to TRBD2 (6 bases). Trimming removed 0 bases at V and 4 bases at J, with 11 bases between. The CDR3 has 15 residues. Per the germline V gene, CDR1 is SGHRS and CDR2 is YFSETQ. The CDR3 protein is CASSLAPGLYNEQFF. The CDR3 nucleotides read TGCGCCAGCAGCTTGGCCCCCGGACTATACAATGAGCAGTTCTTC.

The chain is built from TRBV5-6 and TRBJ1-6; 9 bases map to TRBD1. The CDR3 is 14 residues long. The germline V gene has CDR1 SGHDT and CDR2 YYEEEE. V lost 4 bases, J lost 10 bases, and 6 bases stayed unmatched. The CDR3 sequence: CASSKGQGGSPLHF. In DNA form, the CDR3 reads TGTGCCAGCAGCAAGGGACAGGGTGGATCACCCCTCCACTTT.

V and J are TRBV19 and TRBJ2-5; TRBD1 is a possible D gene (5 bases). The CDR3 contains 14 residues. Germline CDR1 and CDR2: LNHDA and SQIVND (reference sequence). V lost 0 bases and J 2 bases, leaving 7 bases between the germline ends. CDR3 sequence reads: CASSIDRQQETQYF. The CDR3 nucleotides are TGTGCCAGTAGTATAGATCGACAGCAAGAGACCCAGTACTTC.

The V gene is TRBV11-2, the J gene TRBJ1-3, with D uncertain. This CDR3 region has 14 residues. The ends were cut back, 6 bases at V and 2 bases at J, with 11 bases in the middle. Looked up from germline, CDR1 is SGHAT and CDR2 is FQNNGV. CDR3 bases: TGTGCCAGCAGTATGACGGTCGCTGGAAACACCATATATTTT. Translating gives CASSMTVAGNTIYF.

This chain uses TRBV7-3 with TRBJ2-5, with D tentatively TRBD1 (5 bases). The CDR3 runs to 13 residues. Germline V gene lookup returns CDR1 SGHTA and CDR2 FQGTGA. V was cut by 1 base and J by 8 bases, with 11 bases left in between. The CDR3 here is CASSLMARDTQYF. The CDR3 nucleotides read TGTGCCAGCAGCTTAATGGCCAGGGATACCCAGTACTTC.

This clone has a single count. The rearrangement links TRBV7-9 to TRBJ1-6, with TRBD1 identical over 7 bases. This CDR3 contains 14 residues. The ends lost 5 bases at V and 8 bases at J; junction bases unmatched: 6. CDR1 is SEHNR and CDR2 is FQNEAQ in the germline V gene (reference sequence). The CDR3, as DNA: TGTGCCAGCAGCCCGGTCCAGGGGGATTCACCCCTCCACTTT. Its translation: CASSPVQGDSPLHF.

J is TRBJ2-1 and V is TRBV28; 9 nucleotides match TRBD2. The CDR3 totals 16 residues. With 2 bases clipped from V and 6 bases from J, the junction kept 8 bases outside the gene matches. Germline-derived CDR1 and CDR2 are MDHEN and SYDVKM. This chain's CDR3 is CASSLTIAGGANEQFF. The DNA for the CDR3 is TGTGCCAGCAGTTTAACGATCGCGGGGGGGGCCAATGAGCAGTTCTTC.

The V and J genes are TRBV10-3 and TRBJ1-2; 8 bases map to TRBD1. V shed 1 base, J shed 5 bases, and the junction held 12 bases outside the gene matches. Germline lookup yields CDR1 ENHRY and CDR2 SYGVKD. The CDR3 has 17 amino acids. DNA of the CDR3: TGTGCCATCAGTGAGTTCGGCCGGGACAGGATAAAATATGGCTACACCTTC. Encoded protein: CAISEFGRDRIKYGYTF.

The chain carries TRBV4-1 and TRBJ2-1; D is possibly TRBD2 (5 bases). The germline V gene encodes CDR1 MGHRA and CDR2 YSYEKL. The CDR3 has 16 amino acids. V lost 0 bases and J 7 bases, leaving 16 bases between the germline ends. As DNA, the CDR3 is TGCGCCAGCAGCCAAGACCAAGGAGGTTTGAGAAATGAGCAGTTCTTC. Encoded protein: CASSQDQGGLRNEQFF.

This chain uses TRBV5-1 with TRBJ2-7, with D possibly being TRBD1 (6 bases). In germline, CDR1 is SGHRS, CDR2 YFSETQ. The ends were cut back, 3 bases at V and 7 bases at J, with 17 bases in the middle. The CDR3 is 14 residues long. CDR3 loop: CASSSTPQGLEQYF. CDR3 bases: TGCGCCAGCAGCTCGACGCCCCAGGGGTTGGAGCAGTACTTC.

CDR3 amino acids: CSVGRVGYEQYF. CDR3 DNA sequence: TGCAGCGTTGGCAGGGTCGGCTACGAGCAGTACTTC. The genes are TRBV29-1 and TRBJ2-7; a possible D gene is TRBD1 (5 bases). Trimming removed 4 bases from V and 3 bases from J, with 10 bases in between. CDR1 and CDR2 (germline): SQVTM, ANQGSEA. The CDR3 is 12 residues long.

CDR3 protein: CASSLGQGRQPQHF. The CDR3 nucleotides read TGTGCCAGCAGTCTCGGACAGGGCCGTCAGCCCCAGCATTTT. V is TRBV27 and J is TRBJ1-5; TRBD1 matches at 8 bases. V lost 5 bases to trimming and J lost 6 bases; unmatched junction nucleotides: 6. Germline V CDR1 and CDR2: MNHEY, SMNVEV (reference sequence). The CDR3 has 14 residues.

The V gene is TRBV9, the J gene TRBJ1-2; no clear D gene. Germline V CDR1 and CDR2: SGDLS, YYNGEE. This CDR3 contains 13 residues. V was trimmed by 1 base and J by 8 bases, leaving 12 bases between them. CDR3 residues: CASSVSYVSGYTF. The CDR3 DNA reads TGTGCCAGCAGCGTATCCTACGTTTCCGGCTACACCTTC.

The genes are TRBV6-6 and TRBJ2-3; TRBD2 matches 9 bases. This CDR3 has 13 residues. V was pared by 4 bases and J by 5 bases, with 1 base of the junction left unmatched. The germline gives CDR1 MNHNY, CDR2 SVGAGI (reference sequence). The CDR3 loop is CASSSTSGDTQYF. Here the CDR3 DNA reads TGTGCCAGCAGTTCGACTAGCGGAGATACGCAGTATTTT.

J is TRBJ1-2 and V is TRBV4-1; D gene unclear. Germline lookup yields CDR1 MGHRA and CDR2 YSYEKL. The V end lost 0 bases, the J end lost 0 bases, and 8 bases lay between the germline ends. CDR3 size: 15 residues. The CDR3 DNA sequence: TGCGCCAGCAGCCAAGAATGGCTAGCTAACTATGGCTACACCTTC. It translates to CASSQEWLANYGYTF.

The chain's CDR3 is CASSGQGARGNYGYTF. The CDR3 DNA follows: TGTGCCAGCAGTGGACAGGGGGCGAGGGGTAACTATGGCTACACCTTC. The chain combines TRBV28 with TRBJ1-2, with 11 nucleotides matching TRBD1. The germline gives CDR1 MDHEN, CDR2 SYDVKM. The CDR3 length is 16 residues. The V and J ends lost 5 bases and 1 base, in that order; junction bases with no gene match: 6.

The chain couples TRBV18 to TRBJ1-4; D gene unclear. V was trimmed by 5 bases and J by 4 bases, leaving 20 bases between them. This CDR3 has 17 residues. CDR1 is KGHSH and CDR2 is LQKENI in the germline V gene. The CDR3 region has the DNA TGTGCCAGCTCATCAACGCAGTTAGTTACCTATAATGAAAAACTGTTTTTT. Its protein product is CASSSTQLVTYNEKLFF.

The chain couples TRBV9 to TRBJ1-1, with a weak D call TRBD1 (5 bases). CDR1 and CDR2 (germline): SGDLS, YYNGEE. The CDR3 spans 12 residues. Trimming removed 4 bases at V and 7 bases at J, with 11 bases between. This CDR3 is CASSSGGGEAFF. The CDR3 bases are TGTGCCAGCAGCTCCGGGGGGGGTGAAGCTTTCTTT.

The chain employs TRBV19 and TRBJ1-6, with TRBD1 identical over 8 bases. The CDR3 sequence is 17 residues long. V was pared by 0 bases and J by 7 bases, with 8 bases of the junction left unmatched. Germline V CDR1 and CDR2: LNHDA, SQIVND (reference sequence). The DNA for the CDR3 is TGTGCCAGTAGTATAGATATTTTAGACAGGGGAAATTCACCCCTCCACTTT. As protein: CASSIDILDRGNSPLHF.

The V call is TRBV2, the J call TRBJ1-2, with D maybe TRBD1 (5 bases). Per the germline V gene, CDR1 is SNHLY and CDR2 is FYNNEI. V lost 4 bases and J 2 bases, leaving 11 bases between the germline ends. CDR3 length: 14 amino acids. CDR3 sequence reads: CASSAREGNYGYTF. The CDR3 coding sequence is TGTGCCAGCAGTGCGAGGGAGGGGAACTATGGCTACACCTTC.

The CDR3 DNA follows: TGTGCCAGCAGCCAAGATCTAGCGGGGGGGCGGGGTACGCAGTATTTT. This encodes CASSQDLAGGRGTQYF. The J gene is TRBJ2-3, the V gene TRBV4-2; 12 bases align to TRBD2. The CDR3 is 16 amino acids. CDR1 and CDR2 (germline): LGHNA, YNFKEQ. V lost 0 bases to trimming and J lost 8 bases; unmatched junction nucleotides: 6.